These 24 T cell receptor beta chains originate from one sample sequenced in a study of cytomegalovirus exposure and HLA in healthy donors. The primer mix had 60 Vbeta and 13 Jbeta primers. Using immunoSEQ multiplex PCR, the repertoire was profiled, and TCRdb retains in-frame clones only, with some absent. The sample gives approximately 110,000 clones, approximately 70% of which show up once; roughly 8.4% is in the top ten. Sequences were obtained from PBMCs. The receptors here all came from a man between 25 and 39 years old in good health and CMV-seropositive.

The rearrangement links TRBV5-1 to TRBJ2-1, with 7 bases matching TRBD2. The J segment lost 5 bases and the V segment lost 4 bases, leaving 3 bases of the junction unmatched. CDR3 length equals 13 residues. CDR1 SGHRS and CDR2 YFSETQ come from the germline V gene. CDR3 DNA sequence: TGCGCCAGCAGCGCTAGCGGAAACAATGAGCAGTTCTTC. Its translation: CASSASGNNEQFF.

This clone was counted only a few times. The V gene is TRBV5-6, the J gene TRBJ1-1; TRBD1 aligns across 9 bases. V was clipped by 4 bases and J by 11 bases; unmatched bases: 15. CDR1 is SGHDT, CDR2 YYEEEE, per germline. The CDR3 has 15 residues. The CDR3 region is CASSLRQGVYTLAFF. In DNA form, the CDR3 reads TGTGCCAGCAGCCTTAGACAGGGGGTTTACACTTTGGCTTTCTTT.

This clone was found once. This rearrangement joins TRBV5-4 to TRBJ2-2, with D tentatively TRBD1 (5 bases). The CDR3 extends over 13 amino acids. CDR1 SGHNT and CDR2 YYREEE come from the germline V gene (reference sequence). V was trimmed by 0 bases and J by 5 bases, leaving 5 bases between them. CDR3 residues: CASSLEGTGELFF. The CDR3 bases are TGTGCCAGCAGCTTGGAGGGGACCGGGGAGCTGTTTTTT.

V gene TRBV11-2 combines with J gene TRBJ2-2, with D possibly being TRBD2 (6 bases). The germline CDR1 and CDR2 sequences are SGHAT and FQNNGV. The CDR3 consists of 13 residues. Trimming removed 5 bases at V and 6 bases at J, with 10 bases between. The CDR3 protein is CASSQGLAGELFF. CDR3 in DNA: TGTGCCAGCAGCCAGGGACTGGCCGGGGAGCTGTTTTTT.

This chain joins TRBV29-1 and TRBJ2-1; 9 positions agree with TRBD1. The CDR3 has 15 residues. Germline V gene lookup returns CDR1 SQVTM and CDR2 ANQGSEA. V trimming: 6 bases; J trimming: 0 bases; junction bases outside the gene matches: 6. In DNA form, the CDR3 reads TGCAGCGTCCAAGGGACAGGGAGCTCCTACAATGAGCAGTTCTTC. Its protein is CSVQGTGSSYNEQFF.

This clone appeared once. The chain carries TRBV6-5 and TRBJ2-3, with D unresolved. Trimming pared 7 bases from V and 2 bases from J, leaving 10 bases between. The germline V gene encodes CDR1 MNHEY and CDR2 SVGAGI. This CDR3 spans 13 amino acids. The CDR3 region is CASTNHDTDTQYF. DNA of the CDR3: TGTGCCAGCACTAACCACGACACAGATACGCAGTATTTT.

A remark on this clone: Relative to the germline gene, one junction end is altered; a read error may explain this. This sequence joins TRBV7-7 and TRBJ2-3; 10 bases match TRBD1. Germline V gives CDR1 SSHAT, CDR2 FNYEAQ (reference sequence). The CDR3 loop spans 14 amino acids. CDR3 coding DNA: TGTGCTAGCAGCGGGACAGGGGGCACAGATACGCAGTATTTT. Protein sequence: CASSGTGGTDTQYF.

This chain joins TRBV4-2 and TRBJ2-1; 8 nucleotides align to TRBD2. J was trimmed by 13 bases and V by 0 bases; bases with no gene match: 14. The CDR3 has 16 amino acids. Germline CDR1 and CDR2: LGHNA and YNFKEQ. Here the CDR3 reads CASSQDERGLTLRQFF. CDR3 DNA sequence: TGTGCCAGCAGCCAAGACGAGCGGGGGCTAACCCTCAGACAGTTCTTC.

For the CDR3, the DNA is TGTGCCAGCAGCGTAGGCCCCGTAGACACCGGGGAGCTGTTTTTT. This gives the protein CASSVGPVDTGELFF. The genes are TRBV9 and TRBJ2-2; the D is unclear. V lost 0 bases and J lost 3, with 9 bases in between. The germline gives CDR1 SGDLS, CDR2 YYNGEE. The CDR3 has 15 residues.

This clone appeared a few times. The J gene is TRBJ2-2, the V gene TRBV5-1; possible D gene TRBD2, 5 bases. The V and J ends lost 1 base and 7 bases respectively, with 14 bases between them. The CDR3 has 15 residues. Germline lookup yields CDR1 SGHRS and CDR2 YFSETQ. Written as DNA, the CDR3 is TGCGCCAGCAGCTTGTATCGGTCTGCGGGCGGGGAGCTGTTTTTT. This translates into CASSLYRSAGGELFF. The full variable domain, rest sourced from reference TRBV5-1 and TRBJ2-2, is KAGVTQTPRYLIKTRGQQVTLSCSPISGHRSVSWYQQTPGQGLQFLFEYFSETQRNKGNFPGRFSGRQFSNSRSEMNVSTLELGDSALYLCASSLYRSAGGELFFGEGSRLTVL.

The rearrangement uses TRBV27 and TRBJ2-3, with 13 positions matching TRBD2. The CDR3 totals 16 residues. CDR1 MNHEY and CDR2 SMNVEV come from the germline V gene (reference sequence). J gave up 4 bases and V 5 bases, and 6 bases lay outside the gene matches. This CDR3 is CASSPGTSGTSDTQYF. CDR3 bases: TGTGCCAGCAGTCCTGGGACTAGCGGGACGTCAGATACGCAGTATTTT.

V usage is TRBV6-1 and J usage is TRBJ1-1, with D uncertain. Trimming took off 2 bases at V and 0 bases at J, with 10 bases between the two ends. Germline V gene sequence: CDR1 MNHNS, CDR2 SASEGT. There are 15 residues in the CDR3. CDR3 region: CASSESYSLNTEAFF. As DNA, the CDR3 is TGTGCCAGCAGTGAATCGTACAGTTTGAACACTGAAGCTTTCTTT.

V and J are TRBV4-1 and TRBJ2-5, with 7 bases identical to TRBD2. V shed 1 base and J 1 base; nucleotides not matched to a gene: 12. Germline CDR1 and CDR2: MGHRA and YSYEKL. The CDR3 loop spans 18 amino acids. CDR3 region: CASSQGAAGVSTQETQYF. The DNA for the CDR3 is TGCGCCAGCAGCCAAGGGGCGGCGGGAGTCTCGACCCAAGAGACCCAGTACTTC.

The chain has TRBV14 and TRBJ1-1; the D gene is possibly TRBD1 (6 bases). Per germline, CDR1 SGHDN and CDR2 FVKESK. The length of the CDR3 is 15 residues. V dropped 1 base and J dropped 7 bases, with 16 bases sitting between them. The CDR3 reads CASSQVIGGAGEAFF. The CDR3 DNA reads TGTGCCAGCAGCCAAGTAATTGGGGGGGCGGGTGAAGCTTTCTTT.

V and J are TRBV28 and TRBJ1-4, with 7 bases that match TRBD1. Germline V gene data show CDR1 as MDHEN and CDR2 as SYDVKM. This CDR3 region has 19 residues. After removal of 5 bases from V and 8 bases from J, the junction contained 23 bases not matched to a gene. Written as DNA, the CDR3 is TGTGCCAGCAGTACCTCGACAGGGCGCGACAGGGTTTCCGGCGAAAAACTGTTTTTT. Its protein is CASSTSTGRDRVSGEKLFF.

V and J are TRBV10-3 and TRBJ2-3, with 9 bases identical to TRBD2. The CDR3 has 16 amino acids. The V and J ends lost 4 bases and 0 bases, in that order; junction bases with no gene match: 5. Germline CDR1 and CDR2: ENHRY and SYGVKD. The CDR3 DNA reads TGTGCCATCAGTGGGGCTAGCGGGATAAGCACAGATACGCAGTATTTT. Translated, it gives CAISGASGISTDTQYF.

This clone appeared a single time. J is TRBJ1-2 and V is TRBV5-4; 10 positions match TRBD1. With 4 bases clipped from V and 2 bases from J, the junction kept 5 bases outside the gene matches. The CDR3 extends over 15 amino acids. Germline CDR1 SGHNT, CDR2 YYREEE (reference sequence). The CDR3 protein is CASSLRQGANYGYTF. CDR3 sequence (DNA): TGTGCCAGCAGCCTACGACAGGGGGCAAACTATGGCTACACCTTC.

The CDR3 here is CASSLGYRGGTEAFF. The CDR3 nucleotides are TGTGCCAGCAGCTTAGGGTACAGGGGAGGCACTGAAGCTTTCTTT. V and J are TRBV11-3 and TRBJ1-1, with 7 positions matching TRBD1. V lost 1 base to trimming and J lost 4 bases; unmatched junction nucleotides: 6. The CDR3 extends over 15 amino acids. CDR1 and CDR2 (germline): SGHNT, YENEEA. The full variable domain, in which reference TRBV11-3 and TRBJ1-1 provide the parts outside the CDR3, is EAGVVQSPRYKIIEKKQPVAFWCNPISGHNTLYWYLQNLGQGPELLIRYENEEAVDDSQLPKDRFSAERLKGVDSTLKIQPAELGDSAVYLCASSLGYRGGTEAFFGQGTRLTVV.

The DNA for the CDR3 is TGTGCCTGGAGTCCCGGGACAGACAATTCACCCCTCCACTTT. Translation: CAWSPGTDNSPLHF. This chain uses TRBV30 with TRBJ1-6, with 7 bases that match TRBD1. The V segment lost 2 bases and the J segment 7 bases; nucleotides outside the gene matches: 5. CDR3 length equals 14 residues. The germline CDR1 and CDR2 sequences are GTSNPN and SVGIG (reference sequence).

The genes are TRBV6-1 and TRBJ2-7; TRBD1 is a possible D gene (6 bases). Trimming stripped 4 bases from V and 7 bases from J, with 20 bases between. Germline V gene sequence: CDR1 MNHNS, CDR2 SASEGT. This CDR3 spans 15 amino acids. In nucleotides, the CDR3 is TGTGCCAGCAGTGCAGAGACAGGCTTGCCTTCGGAGCAGTACGTC. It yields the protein CASSAETGLPSEQYV.

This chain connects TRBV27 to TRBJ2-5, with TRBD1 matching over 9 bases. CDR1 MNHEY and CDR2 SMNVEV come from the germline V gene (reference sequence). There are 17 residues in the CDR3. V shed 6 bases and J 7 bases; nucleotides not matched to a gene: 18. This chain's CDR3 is CASSSNRGTGLAGTQYF. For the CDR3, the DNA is TGTGCCAGCAGCTCCAACCGTGGGACAGGGTTGGCCGGGACCCAGTACTTC.

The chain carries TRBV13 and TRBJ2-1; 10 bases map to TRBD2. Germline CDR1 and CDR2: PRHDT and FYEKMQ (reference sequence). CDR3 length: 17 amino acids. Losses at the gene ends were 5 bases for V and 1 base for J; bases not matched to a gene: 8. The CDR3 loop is CASSRPGLAWSYNEQFF. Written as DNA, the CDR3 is TGTGCCAGCAGCCGACCGGGACTAGCGTGGTCCTACAATGAGCAGTTCTTC.

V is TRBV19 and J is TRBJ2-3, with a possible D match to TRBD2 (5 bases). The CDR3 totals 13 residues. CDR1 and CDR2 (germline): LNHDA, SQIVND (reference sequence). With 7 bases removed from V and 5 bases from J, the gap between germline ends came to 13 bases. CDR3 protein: CASKTRFLDTQYF. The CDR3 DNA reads TGTGCCAGTAAAACTAGATTTTTAGATACGCAGTATTTT. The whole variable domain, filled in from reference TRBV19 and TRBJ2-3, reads DGGITQSPKYLFRKEGQNVTLSCEQNLNHDAMYWYRQDPGQGLRLIYYSQIVNDFQKGDIAEGYSVSREKKESFPLTVTSAQKNPTAFYLCASKTRFLDTQYFGPGTRLTVL.

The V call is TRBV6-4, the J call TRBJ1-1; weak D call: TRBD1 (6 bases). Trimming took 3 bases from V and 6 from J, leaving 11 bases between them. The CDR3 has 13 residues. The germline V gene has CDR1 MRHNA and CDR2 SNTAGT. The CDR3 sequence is CASSELTGSEAFF. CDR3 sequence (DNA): TGTGCCAGCAGTGAACTTACAGGGTCTGAAGCTTTCTTT.